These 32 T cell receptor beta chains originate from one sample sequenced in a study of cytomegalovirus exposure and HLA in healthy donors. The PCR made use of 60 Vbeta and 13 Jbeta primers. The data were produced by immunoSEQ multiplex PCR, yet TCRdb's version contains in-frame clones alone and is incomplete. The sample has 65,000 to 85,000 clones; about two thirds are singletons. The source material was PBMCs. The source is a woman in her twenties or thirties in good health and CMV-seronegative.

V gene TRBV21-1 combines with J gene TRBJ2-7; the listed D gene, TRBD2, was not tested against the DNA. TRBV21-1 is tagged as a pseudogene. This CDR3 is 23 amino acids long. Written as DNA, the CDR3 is TGTGCCAGCAGCAAAGGTTCAGCGTGGAGACCGGGACCGTCGTGGGGGGGGAAGTACGAGCAGTACTTC. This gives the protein CASSKGSAWRPGPSWGGKYEQYF.

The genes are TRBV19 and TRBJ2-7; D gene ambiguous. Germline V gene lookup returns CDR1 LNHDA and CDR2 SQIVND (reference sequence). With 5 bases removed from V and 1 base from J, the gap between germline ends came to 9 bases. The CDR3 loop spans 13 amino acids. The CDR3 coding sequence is TGTGCCAGTAGTCAAGTGGCTTCCTACGAGCAGTACTTC. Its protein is CASSQVASYEQYF.

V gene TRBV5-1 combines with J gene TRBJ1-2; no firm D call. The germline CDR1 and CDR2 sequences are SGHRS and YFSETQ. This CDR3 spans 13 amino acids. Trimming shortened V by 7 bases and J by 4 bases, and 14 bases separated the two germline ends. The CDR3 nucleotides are TGCGCCAGCGGCTACACGGGGTCCTATGGCTACACCTTC. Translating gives CASGYTGSYGYTF.

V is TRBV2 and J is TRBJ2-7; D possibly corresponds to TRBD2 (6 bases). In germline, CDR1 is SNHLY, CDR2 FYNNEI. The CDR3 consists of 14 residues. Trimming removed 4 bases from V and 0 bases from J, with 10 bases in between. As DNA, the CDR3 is TGTGCCAGCAGTGTCGGCGGGGTCTCCTACGAGCAGTACTTC. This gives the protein CASSVGGVSYEQYF.

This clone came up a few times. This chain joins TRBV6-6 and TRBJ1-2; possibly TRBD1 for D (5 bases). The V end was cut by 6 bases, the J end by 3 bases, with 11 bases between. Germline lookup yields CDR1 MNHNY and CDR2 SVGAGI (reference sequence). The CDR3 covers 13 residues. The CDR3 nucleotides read TGTGCCAGCAGCCCCGACAGAGACTATGGCTACACCTTC. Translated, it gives CASSPDRDYGYTF.

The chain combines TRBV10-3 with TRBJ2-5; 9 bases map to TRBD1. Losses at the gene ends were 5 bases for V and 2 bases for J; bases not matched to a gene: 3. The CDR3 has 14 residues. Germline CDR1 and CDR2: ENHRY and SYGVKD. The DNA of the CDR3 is TGTGCCATCAGTCGGACAGGGGCGCAAGAGACCCAGTACTTC. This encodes CAISRTGAQETQYF.

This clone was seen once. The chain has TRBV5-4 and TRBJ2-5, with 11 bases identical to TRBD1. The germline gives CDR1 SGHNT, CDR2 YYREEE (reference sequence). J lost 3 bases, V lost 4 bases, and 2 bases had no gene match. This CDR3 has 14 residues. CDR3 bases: TGTGCCAGCAGCCCGGGACAGGGGGAAGAGACCCAGTACTTC. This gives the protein CASSPGQGEETQYF.

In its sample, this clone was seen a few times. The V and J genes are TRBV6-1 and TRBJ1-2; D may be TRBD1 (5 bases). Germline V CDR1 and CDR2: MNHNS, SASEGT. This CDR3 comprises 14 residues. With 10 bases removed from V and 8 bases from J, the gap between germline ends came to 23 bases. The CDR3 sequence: CATSLTGLWGGYTF. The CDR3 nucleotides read TGTGCCACGTCCCTAACGGGACTCTGGGGCGGCTACACCTTC.

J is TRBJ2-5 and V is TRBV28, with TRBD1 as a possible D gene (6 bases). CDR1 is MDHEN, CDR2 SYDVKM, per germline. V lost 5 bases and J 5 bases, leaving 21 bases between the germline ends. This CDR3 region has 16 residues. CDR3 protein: CASSPNQQGARETQYF. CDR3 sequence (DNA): TGTGCCAGCAGTCCAAACCAACAGGGAGCCCGGGAGACCCAGTACTTC.

The CDR3 sequence is CASSVAADYTGELFF. CDR3 in DNA: TGTGCCAGCAGCGTAGCGGCGGATTACACCGGGGAGCTGTTTTTT. The chain employs TRBV9 and TRBJ2-2, with D uncertain. With 0 bases removed from V and 3 bases from J, the gap between germline ends came to 9 bases. The CDR3 has 15 residues. The germline V gene encodes CDR1 SGDLS and CDR2 YYNGEE.

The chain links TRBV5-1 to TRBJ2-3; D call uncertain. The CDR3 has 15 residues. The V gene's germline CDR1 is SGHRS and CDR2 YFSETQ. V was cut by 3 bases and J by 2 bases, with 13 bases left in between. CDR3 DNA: TGCGCCAGCAGCTCGTGGCAGAACCCCACAGATACGCAGTATTTT. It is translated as CASSSWQNPTDTQYF.

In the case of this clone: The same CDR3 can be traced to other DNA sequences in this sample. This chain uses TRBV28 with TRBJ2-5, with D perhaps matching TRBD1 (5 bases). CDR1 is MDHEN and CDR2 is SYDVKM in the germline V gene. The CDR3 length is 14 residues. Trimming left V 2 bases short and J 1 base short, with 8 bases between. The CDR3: CASSLITGQETQYF. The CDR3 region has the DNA TGTGCCAGCAGTTTAATAACAGGCCAAGAGACCCAGTACTTC.

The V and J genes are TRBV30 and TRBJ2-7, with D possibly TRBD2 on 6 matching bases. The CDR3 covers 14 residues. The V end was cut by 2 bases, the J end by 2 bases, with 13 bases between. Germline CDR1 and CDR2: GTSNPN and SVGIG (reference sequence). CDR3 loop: CAWSFGTGAYEQYF. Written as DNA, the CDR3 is TGTGCCTGGAGTTTTGGGACGGGGGCCTACGAGCAGTACTTC. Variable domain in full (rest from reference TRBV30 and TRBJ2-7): SQTIHQWPATLVQPVGSPLSLECTVEGTSNPNLYWYRQAAGRGLQLLFYSVGIGQISSEVPQNLSASRPQDRQFILSSKKLLLSDSGFYLCAWSFGTGAYEQYFGPGTRLTVT.

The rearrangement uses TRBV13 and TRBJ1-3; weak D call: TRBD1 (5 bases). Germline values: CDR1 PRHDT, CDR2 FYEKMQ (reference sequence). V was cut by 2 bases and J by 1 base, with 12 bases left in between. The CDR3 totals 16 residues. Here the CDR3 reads CASSLREGVSGNTIYF. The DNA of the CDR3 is TGTGCCAGCAGCTTACGCGAAGGGGTTTCTGGAAACACCATATATTTT.

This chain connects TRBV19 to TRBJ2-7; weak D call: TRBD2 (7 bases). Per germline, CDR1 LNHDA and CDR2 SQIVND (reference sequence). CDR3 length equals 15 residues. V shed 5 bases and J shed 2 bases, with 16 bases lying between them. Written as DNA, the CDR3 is TGTGCCAGTAGTTTGAACAGGGAGGGGGCCTACGAGCAGTACTTC. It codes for CASSLNREGAYEQYF. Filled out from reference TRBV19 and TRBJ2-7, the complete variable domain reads DGGITQSPKYLFRKEGQNVTLSCEQNLNHDAMYWYRQDPGQGLRLIYYSQIVNDFQKGDIAEGYSVSREKKESFPLTVTSAQKNPTAFYLCASSLNREGAYEQYFGPGTRLTVT.

CDR3 protein: CANRDRSSYEQYF. CDR3 nucleotide sequence: TGTGCCAACCGGGACAGGAGCTCCTACGAGCAGTACTTC. The J gene is TRBJ2-7, the V gene TRBV5-8, with TRBD1 matching 8 bases. Germline CDR1 reads SGHTS; CDR2 reads YDEGEE. The V segment lost 9 bases and the J segment 0 bases; nucleotides outside the gene matches: 5. The CDR3 is 13 residues long. Together with reference TRBV5-8 and TRBJ2-7, the CDR3 gives the full variable domain: EAGVTQSPTHLIKTRGQQATLRCSPISGHTSVYWYQQALGLGLQFLLWYDEGEERNRGNFPPRFSGRQFPNYSSELNVNALELEDSALYLCANRDRSSYEQYFGPGTRLTVT.

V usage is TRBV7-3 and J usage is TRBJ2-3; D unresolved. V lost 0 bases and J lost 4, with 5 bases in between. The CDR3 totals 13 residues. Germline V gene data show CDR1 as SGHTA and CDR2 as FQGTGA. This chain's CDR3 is CASSLTGSDTQYF. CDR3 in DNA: TGTGCCAGCAGCTTAACGGGCTCAGATACGCAGTATTTT.

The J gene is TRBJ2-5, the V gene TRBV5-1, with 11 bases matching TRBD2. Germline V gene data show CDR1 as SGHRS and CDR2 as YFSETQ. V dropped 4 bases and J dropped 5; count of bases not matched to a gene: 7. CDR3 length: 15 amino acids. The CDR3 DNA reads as TGCGCCAGCAGCCGTAGCGGGGGGGTCGGGGAGACCCAGTACTTC. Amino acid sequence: CASSRSGGVGETQYF.

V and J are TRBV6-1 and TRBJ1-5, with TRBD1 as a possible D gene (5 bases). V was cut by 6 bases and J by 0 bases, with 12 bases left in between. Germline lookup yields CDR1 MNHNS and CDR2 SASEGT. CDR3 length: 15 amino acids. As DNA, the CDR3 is TGTGCCAGCAGACCCCAGGGATATAGCAATCAGCCCCAGCATTTT. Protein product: CASRPQGYSNQPQHF.

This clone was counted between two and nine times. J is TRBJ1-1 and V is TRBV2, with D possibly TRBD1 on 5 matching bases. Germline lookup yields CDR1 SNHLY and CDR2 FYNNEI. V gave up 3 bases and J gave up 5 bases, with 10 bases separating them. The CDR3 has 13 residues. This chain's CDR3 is CASSEEGRTEAFF. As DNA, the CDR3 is TGTGCCAGCAGTGAGGAGGGACGAACTGAAGCTTTCTTT.

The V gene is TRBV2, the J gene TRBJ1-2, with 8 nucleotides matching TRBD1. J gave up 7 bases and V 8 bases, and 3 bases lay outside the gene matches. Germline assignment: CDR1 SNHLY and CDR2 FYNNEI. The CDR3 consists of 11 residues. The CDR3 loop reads CASPDRGGYTF. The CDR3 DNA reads TGTGCCAGCCCCGACAGGGGTGGCTACACCTTC.

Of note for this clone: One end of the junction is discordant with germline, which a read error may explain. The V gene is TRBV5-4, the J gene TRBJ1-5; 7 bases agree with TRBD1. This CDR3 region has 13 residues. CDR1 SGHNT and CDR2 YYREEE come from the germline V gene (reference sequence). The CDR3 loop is CAGSRDRDQPQHF. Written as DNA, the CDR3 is TGTGCCGGCAGCCGGGACAGAGATCAGCCCCAGCATTTT.

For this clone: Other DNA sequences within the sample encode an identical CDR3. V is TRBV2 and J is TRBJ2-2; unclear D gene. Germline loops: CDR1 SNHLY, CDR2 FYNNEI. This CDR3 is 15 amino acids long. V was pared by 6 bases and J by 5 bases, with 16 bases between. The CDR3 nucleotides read TGTGCCAGCAGCCAAAATAAACCCGGGACCGGGGAGCTGTTTTTT. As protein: CASSQNKPGTGELFF.

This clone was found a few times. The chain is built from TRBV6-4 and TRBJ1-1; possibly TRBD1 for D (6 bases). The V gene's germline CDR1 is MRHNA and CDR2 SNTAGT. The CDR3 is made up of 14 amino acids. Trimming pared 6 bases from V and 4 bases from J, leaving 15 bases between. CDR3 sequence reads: CASSRGDRRTEAFF. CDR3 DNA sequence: TGTGCCAGCAGCCGTGGTGACAGGCGCACTGAAGCTTTCTTT.

DNA of the CDR3: TGTGCCAGCAGTGGATTATACCCGGGAGCCACTGAAGCTTTCTTT. The encoded protein is CASSGLYPGATEAFF. The V and J genes are TRBV25-1 and TRBJ1-1; D is uncertain. Germline V lookup: CDR1 MGHDK, CDR2 SYGVNS. V shed 4 bases and J shed 4 bases, with 16 bases lying between them. This CDR3 contains 15 residues.

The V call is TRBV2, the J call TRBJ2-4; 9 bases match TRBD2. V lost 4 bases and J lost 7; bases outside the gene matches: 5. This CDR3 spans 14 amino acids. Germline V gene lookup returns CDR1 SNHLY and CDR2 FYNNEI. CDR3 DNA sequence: TGTGCCAGCAGTGGAACTAGCGGGTGGAACATTCAGTACTTC. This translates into CASSGTSGWNIQYF.

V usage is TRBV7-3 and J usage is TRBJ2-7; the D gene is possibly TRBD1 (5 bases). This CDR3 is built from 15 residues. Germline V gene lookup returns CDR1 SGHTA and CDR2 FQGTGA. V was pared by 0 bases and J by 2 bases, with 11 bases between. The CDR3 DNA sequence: TGTGCCAGCAGCTTAACCAGGGAAAGGGCCTACGAGCAGTACTTC. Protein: CASSLTRERAYEQYF.

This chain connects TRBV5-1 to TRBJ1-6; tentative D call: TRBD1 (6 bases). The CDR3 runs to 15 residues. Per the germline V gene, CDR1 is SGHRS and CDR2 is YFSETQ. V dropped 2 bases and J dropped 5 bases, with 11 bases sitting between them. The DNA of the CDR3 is TGCGCCAGCAGCTTTGAAGCAGGGGATAATTCACCCCTCCACTTT. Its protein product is CASSFEAGDNSPLHF.

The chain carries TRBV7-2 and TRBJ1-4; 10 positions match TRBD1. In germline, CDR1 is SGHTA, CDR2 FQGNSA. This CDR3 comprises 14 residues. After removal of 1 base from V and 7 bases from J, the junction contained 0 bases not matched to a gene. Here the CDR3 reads CASSLGTGGEKLFF. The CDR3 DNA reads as TGTGCCAGCAGCTTAGGGACAGGGGGTGAAAAACTGTTTTTT. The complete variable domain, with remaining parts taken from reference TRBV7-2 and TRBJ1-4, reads GAGVSQSPSNKVTEKGKDVELRCDPISGHTALYWYRQSLGQGLEFLIYFQGNSAPDKSGLPSDRFSAERTGGSVSTLTIQRTQQEDSAVYLCASSLGTGGEKLFFGSGTQLSVL.

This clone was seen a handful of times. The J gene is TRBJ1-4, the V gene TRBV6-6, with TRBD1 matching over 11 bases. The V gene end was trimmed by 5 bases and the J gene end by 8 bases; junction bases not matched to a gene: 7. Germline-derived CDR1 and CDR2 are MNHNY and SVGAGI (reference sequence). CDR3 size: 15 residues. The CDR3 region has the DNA TGTGCCAGCAGTGACTGGGACAGGGGGGAAGAAAAACTGTTTTTT. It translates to CASSDWDRGEEKLFF.

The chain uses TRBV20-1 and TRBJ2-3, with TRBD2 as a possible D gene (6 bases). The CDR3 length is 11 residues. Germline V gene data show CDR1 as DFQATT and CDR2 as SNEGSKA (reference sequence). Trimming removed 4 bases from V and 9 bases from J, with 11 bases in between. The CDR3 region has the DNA TGCAGTGCTAACAGCGGGTCGACGCAGTATTTT. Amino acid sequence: CSANSGSTQYF.

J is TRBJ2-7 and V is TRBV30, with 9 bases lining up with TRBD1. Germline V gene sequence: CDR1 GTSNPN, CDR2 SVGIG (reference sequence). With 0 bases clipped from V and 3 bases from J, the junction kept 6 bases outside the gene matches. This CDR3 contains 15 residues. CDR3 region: CAWSVRDRGVYEQYF. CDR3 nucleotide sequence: TGTGCCTGGAGTGTACGAGACAGGGGGGTCTACGAGCAGTACTTC.